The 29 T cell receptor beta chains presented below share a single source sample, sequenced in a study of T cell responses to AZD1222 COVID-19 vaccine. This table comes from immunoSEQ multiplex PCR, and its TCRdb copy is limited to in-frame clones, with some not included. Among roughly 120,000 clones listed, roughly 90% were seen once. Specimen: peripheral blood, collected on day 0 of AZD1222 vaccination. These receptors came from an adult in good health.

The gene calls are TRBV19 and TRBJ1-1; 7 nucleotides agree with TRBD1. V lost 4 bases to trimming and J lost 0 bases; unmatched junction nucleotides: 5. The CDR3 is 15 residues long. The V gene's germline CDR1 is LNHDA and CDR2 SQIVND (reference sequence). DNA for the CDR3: TGTGCCAGTAGTAGTGGGACAGCCTTGAACACTGAAGCTTTCTTT. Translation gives CASSSGTALNTEAFF. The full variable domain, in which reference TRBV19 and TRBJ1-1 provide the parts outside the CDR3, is DGGITQSPKYLFRKEGQNVTLSCEQNLNHDAMYWYRQDPGQGLRLIYYSQIVNDFQKGDIAEGYSVSREKKESFPLTVTSAQKNPTAFYLCASSSGTALNTEAFFGQGTRLTVV.

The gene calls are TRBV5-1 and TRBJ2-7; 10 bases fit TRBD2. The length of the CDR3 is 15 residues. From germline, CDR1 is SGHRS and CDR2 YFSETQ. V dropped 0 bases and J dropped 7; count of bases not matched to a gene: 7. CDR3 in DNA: TGCGCCAGCAGCTTGGGACAGAGCGGGAGGGTTGAGCAGTACTTC. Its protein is CASSLGQSGRVEQYF.

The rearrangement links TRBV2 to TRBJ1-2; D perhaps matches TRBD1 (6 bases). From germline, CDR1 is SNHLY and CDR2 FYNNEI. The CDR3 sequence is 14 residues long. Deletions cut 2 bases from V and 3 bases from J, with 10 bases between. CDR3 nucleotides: TGTGCCAGCAGTGAAACAAGGGGGGACTATGGCTACACCTTC. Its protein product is CASSETRGDYGYTF.

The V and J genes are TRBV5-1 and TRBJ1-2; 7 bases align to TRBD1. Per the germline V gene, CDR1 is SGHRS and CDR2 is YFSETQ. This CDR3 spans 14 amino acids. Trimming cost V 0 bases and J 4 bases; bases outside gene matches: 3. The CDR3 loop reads CASSLGDRAYGYTF. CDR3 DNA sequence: TGCGCCAGCAGCTTGGGAGACAGGGCCTATGGCTACACCTTC.

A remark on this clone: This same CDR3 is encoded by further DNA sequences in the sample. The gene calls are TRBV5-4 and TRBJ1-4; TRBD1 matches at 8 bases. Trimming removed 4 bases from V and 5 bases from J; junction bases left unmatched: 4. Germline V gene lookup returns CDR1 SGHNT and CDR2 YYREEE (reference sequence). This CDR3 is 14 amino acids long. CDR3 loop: CASSRTGLNEKLFF. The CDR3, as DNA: TGTGCCAGCAGCCGGACAGGGCTGAATGAAAAACTGTTTTTT.

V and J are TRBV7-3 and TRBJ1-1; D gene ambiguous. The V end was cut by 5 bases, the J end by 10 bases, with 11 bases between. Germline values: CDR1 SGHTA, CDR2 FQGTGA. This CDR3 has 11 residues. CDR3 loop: CASSPGEIAFF. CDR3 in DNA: TGTGCCAGCAGCCCGGGTGAGATAGCTTTCTTT.

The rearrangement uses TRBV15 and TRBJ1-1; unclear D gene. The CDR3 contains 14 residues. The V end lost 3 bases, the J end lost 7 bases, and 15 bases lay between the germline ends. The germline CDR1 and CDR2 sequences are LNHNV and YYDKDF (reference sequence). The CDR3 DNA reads TGTGCCACCAGCAGGGGTAGTCATGGTGGTGAAGCTTTCTTT. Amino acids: CATSRGSHGGEAFF.

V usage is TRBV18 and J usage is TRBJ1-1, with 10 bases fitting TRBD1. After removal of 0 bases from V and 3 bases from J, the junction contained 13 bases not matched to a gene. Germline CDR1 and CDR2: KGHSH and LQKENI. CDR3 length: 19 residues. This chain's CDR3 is CASSPPGGDRGRGDTEAFF. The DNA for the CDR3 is TGTGCCAGCTCACCACCAGGGGGCGACAGGGGGCGCGGGGACACTGAAGCTTTCTTT.

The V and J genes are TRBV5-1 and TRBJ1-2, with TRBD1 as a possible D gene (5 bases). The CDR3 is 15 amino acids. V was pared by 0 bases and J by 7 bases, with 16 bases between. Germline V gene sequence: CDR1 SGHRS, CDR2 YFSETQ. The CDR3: CASSLGGSSEGGYTF. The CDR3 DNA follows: TGCGCCAGCAGCTTGGGGGGCTCCTCGGAGGGTGGCTACACCTTC.

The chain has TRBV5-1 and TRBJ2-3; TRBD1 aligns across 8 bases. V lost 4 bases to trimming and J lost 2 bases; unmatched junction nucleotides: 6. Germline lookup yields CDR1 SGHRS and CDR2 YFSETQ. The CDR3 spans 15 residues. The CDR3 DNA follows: TGCGCCAGCAGCCGGGGGACAGGAGTCACAGATACGCAGTATTTT. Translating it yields CASSRGTGVTDTQYF.

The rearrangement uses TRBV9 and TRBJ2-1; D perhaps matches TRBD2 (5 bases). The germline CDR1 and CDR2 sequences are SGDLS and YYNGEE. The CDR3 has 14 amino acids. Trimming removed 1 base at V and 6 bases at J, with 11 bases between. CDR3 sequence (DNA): TGTGCCAGCAGCGTAAGGCCCAGCGGCAATGAGCAGTTCTTC. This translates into CASSVRPSGNEQFF.

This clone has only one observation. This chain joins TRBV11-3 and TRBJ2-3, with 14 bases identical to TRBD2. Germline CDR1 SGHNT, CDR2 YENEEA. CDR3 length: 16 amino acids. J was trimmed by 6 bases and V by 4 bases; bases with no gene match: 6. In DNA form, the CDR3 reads TGTGCCAGCAGCTCACGACTAGCGGGAGGGCCGGATACGCAGTATTTT. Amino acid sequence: CASSSRLAGGPDTQYF.

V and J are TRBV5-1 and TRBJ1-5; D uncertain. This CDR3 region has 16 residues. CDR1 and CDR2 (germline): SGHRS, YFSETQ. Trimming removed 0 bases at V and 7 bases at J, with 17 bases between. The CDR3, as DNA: TGCGCCAGCAGCTTGGGGGCCCTTGGGTCGGGCCAGCCCCAGCATTTT. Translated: CASSLGALGSGQPQHF.

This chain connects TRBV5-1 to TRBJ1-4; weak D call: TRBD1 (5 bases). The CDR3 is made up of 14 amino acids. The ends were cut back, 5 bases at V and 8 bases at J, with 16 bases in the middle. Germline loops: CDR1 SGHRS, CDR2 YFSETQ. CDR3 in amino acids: CASSTGRIGEKLFF. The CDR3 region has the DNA TGCGCCAGCAGTACGGGGCGCATTGGGGAAAAACTGTTTTTT. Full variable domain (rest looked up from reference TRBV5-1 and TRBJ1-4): KAGVTQTPRYLIKTRGQQVTLSCSPISGHRSVSWYQQTPGQGLQFLFEYFSETQRNKGNFPGRFSGRQFSNSRSEMNVSTLELGDSALYLCASSTGRIGEKLFFGSGTQLSVL.

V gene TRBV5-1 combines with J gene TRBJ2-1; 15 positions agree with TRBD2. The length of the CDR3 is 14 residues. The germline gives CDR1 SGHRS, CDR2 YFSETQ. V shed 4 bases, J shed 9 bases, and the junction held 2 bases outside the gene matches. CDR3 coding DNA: TGCGCCAGCAGCGGGGGACTAGCGGGAGGTGAGCAGTTCTTC. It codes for CASSGGLAGGEQFF.

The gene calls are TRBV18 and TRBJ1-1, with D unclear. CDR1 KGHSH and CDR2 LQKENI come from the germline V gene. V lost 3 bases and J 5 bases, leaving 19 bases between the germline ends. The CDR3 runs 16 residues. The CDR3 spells CASSPLGADYTTEAFF. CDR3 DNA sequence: TGTGCCAGCTCACCTCTGGGCGCGGACTATACGACTGAAGCTTTCTTT.

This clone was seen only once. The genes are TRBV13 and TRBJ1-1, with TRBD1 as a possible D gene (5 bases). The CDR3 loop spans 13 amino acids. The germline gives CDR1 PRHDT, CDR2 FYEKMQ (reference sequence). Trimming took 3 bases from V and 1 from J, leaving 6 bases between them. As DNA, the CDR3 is TGTGCCAGCAGCTTGGGGCAGAACACTGAAGCTTTCTTT. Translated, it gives CASSLGQNTEAFF.

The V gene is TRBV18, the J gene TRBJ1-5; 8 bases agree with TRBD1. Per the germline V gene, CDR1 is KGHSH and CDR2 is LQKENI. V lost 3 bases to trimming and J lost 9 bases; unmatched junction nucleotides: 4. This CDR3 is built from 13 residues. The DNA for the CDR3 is TGTGCCAGCTCACCTGACAGGGGTCGGCCCCAGCATTTT. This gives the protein CASSPDRGRPQHF. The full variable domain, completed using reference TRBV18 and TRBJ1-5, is NAGVMQNPRHLVRRRGQEARLRCSPMKGHSHVYWYRQLPEEGLKFMVYLQKENIIDESGMPKERFSAEFPKEGPSILRIQQVVRGDSAAYFCASSPDRGRPQHFGDGTRLSIL.

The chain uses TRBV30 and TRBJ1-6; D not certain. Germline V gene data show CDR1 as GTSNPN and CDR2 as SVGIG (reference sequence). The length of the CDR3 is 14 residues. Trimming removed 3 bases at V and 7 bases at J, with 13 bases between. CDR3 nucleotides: TGTGCCTGGAGAGGAGTCCGAGGAAATTCACCCCTCCACTTT. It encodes CAWRGVRGNSPLHF.

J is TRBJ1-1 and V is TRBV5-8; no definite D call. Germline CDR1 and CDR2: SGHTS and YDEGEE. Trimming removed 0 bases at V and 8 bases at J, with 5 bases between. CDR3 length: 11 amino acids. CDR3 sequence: CASSLGQEAFF. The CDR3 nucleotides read TGTGCCAGCAGCTTGGGACAAGAAGCTTTCTTT. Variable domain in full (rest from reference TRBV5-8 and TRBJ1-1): EAGVTQSPTHLIKTRGQQATLRCSPISGHTSVYWYQQALGLGLQFLLWYDEGEERNRGNFPPRFSGRQFPNYSSELNVNALELEDSALYLCASSLGQEAFFGQGTRLTVV.

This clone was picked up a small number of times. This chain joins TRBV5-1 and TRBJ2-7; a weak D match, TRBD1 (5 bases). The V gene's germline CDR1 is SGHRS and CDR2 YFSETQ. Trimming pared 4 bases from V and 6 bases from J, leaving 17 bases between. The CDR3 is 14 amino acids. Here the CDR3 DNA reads TGCGCCAGCAGCCCGAGGTCGCCAGACAGCGAGCAGTACTTC. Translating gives CASSPRSPDSEQYF.

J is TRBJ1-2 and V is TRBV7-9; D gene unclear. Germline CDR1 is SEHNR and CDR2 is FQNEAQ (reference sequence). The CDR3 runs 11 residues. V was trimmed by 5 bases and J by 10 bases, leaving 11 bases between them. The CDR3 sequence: CASSIFMNYTF. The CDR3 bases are TGTGCCAGCAGCATATTCATGAACTACACCTTC.

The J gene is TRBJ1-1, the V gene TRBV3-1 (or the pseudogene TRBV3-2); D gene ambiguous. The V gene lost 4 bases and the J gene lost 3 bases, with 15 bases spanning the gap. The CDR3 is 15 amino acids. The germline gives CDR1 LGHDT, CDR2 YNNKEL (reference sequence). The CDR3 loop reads CASSLSISLDTEAFF. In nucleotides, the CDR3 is TGTGCCAGCAGCCTGTCAATCTCCCTGGACACTGAAGCTTTCTTT.

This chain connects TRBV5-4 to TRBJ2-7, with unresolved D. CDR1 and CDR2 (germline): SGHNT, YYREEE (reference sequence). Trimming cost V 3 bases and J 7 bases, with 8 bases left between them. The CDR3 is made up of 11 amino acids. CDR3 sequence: CASSYRKEQYF. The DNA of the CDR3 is TGTGCCAGCAGCTACCGGAAGGAGCAGTACTTC.

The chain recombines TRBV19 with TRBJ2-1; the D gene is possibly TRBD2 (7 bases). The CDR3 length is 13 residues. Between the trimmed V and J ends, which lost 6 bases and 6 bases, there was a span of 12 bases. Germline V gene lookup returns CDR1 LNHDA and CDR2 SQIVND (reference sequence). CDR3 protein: CASRGGGANEQFF. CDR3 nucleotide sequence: TGTGCCAGTAGAGGTGGGGGGGCCAATGAGCAGTTCTTC.

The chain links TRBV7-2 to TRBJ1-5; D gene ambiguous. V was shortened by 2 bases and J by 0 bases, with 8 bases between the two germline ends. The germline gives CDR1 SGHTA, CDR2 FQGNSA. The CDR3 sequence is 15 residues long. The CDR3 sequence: CASSLWGISNQPQHF. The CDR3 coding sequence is TGTGCCAGCAGCTTATGGGGAATTAGCAATCAGCCCCAGCATTTT. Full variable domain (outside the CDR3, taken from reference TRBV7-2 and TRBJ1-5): GAGVSQSPSNKVTEKGKDVELRCDPISGHTALYWYRQSLGQGLEFLIYFQGNSAPDKSGLPSDRFSAERTGGSVSTLTIQRTQQEDSAVYLCASSLWGISNQPQHFGDGTRLSIL.

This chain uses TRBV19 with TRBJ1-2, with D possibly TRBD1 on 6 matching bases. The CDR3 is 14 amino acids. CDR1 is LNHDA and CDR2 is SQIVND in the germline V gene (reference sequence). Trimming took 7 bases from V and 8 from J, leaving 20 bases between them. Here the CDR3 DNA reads TGTGCCAGTAACGCCCCCGCGGGGGCTCAAGGCTACACCTTC. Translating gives CASNAPAGAQGYTF.

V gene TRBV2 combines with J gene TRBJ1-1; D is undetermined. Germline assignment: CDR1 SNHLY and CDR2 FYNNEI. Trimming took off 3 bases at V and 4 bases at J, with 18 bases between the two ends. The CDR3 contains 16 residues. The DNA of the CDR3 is TGTGCCAGCAGTGATGGAGGTGGGATGAAGAGCACTGAAGCTTTCTTT. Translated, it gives CASSDGGGMKSTEAFF. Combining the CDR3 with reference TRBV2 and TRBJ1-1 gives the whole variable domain EPEVTQTPSHQVTQMGQEVILRCVPISNHLYFYWYRQILGQKVEFLVSFYNNEISEKSEIFDDQFSVERPDGSNFTLKIRSTKLEDSAMYFCASSDGGGMKSTEAFFGQGTRLTVV.

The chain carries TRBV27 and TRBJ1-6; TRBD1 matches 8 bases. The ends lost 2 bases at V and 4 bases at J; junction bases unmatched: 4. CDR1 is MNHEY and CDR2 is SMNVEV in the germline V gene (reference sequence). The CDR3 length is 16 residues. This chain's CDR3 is CASSLRTGRYNSPLHF. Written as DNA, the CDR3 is TGTGCCAGCAGTTTAAGGACAGGGAGGTATAATTCACCCCTCCACTTT.